The rows below give T cell receptor beta chains drawn from one sample of a study of blood T cell repertoires in COVID-19. Using immunoSEQ multiplex PCR, the repertoire was profiled, and TCRdb retains in-frame clones only, with some absent. Here the sample spans 200,000 to 250,000 clones, 82% being singletons. The source material was PBMCs or T cells enriched from blood (not recorded which). The receptors here all came from a woman in her fifties or sixties who had recovered from COVID-19. Each CDR3 is given with its conserved first and last residue. D genes are given only for firm matches. Clone size is not always given. Where it is, it says once, few, many or a class for expanded clones.

v_gene: TRBV6-2/TRBV6-3
j_gene: TRBJ2-4
abundance: -
d_gene: TRBD2
CDR3aa: CASSQTGGGLAKNIQYF
CDR3nt: TGTGCCAGCAGCCAAACTGGGGGGGGATTAGCCAAAAACATTCAGTACTTC

v_gene: TRBV2
j_gene: TRBJ2-1
abundance: -
d_gene: -
CDR3aa: CASRVNRYNEQFF
CDR3nt: TGTGCCAGCAGGGTCAACAGGTACAATGAGCAGTTCTTC

v_gene: TRBV11-2
j_gene: TRBJ1-1
abundance: few
d_gene: -
CDR3aa: CASSLGLLNTEAFF
CDR3nt: TGTGCCAGCAGCTTAGGACTTCTGAACACTGAAGCTTTCTTT

v_gene: TRBV6-5
j_gene: TRBJ1-2
abundance: -
d_gene: -
CDR3aa: CASSSRGWDGYTF
CDR3nt: TGTGCCAGCAGTTCTCGGGGTTGGGATGGCTACACCTTC

v_gene: TRBV4-3
j_gene: TRBJ1-4
abundance: once
d_gene: -
CDR3aa: CASSQTLDREKLFF
CDR3nt: TGCGCCAGCAGCCAAACCCTCGACAGGGAAAAACTGTTTTTT

v_gene: TRBV11-2
j_gene: TRBJ1-2
abundance: -
d_gene: -
CDR3aa: CASSGHRVPTLYGYTF
CDR3nt: TGTGCCAGCAGCGGACACAGGGTCCCAACCCTCTATGGCTACACCTTC

v_gene: TRBV27
j_gene: TRBJ2-1
abundance: once
d_gene: TRBD2
CDR3aa: CASKLAGKDEQFF
CDR3nt: TGTGCCAGCAAACTAGCGGGGAAGGATGAGCAGTTCTTC

v_gene: TRBV7-9
j_gene: TRBJ1-2
abundance: -
d_gene: -
CDR3aa: CASSLASVLYGYTF
CDR3nt: TGTGCCAGCAGCTTAGCCTCAGTCCTCTATGGCTACACCTTC

v_gene: TRBV28
j_gene: TRBJ2-2
abundance: -
d_gene: -
CDR3aa: CATNRNTGELFF
CDR3nt: TGTGCCACCAACAGGAACACCGGGGAGCTGTTTTTT

v_gene: TRBV29-1
j_gene: TRBJ2-5
abundance: -
d_gene: TRBD2
CDR3aa: CSVDGGVGETQYF
CDR3nt: TGCAGCGTTGATGGGGGGGTCGGTGAGACCCAGTACTTC

v_gene: TRBV11-1
j_gene: TRBJ2-5
abundance: -
d_gene: TRBD2
CDR3aa: CASSLDLAAPQETQYF
CDR3nt: TGTGCCAGCAGCTTAGATCTAGCGGCACCACAAGAGACCCAGTACTTC

v_gene: TRBV2
j_gene: TRBJ2-3
abundance: once
d_gene: -
CDR3aa: CASNRQASTDTQYF
CDR3nt: TGTGCCAGCAATCGACAGGCAAGCACAGATACGCAGTATTTT

v_gene: TRBV11-2
j_gene: TRBJ1-1
abundance: -
d_gene: -
CDR3aa: CASSLDPGGNTEAFF
CDR3nt: TGTGCCAGCAGCTTAGATCCGGGAGGGAACACTGAAGCTTTCTTT

v_gene: TRBV12-3/TRBV12-4
j_gene: TRBJ1-5
abundance: -
d_gene: -
CDR3aa: CASTTGNQPQHF
CDR3nt: TGTGCCAGCACGACGGGAAATCAGCCCCAGCATTTT

v_gene: TRBV6-6
j_gene: TRBJ1-2
abundance: -
d_gene: -
CDR3aa: CASSQGGANYGYTF
CDR3nt: TGTGCCAGCAGCCAAGGGGGGGCTAACTATGGCTACACCTTC

v_gene: TRBV6-5
j_gene: TRBJ1-6
abundance: -
d_gene: -
CDR3aa: CASSYGPMDSPLHF
CDR3nt: TGTGCCAGCAGTTACGGGCCTATGGATTCACCCCTCCACTTT